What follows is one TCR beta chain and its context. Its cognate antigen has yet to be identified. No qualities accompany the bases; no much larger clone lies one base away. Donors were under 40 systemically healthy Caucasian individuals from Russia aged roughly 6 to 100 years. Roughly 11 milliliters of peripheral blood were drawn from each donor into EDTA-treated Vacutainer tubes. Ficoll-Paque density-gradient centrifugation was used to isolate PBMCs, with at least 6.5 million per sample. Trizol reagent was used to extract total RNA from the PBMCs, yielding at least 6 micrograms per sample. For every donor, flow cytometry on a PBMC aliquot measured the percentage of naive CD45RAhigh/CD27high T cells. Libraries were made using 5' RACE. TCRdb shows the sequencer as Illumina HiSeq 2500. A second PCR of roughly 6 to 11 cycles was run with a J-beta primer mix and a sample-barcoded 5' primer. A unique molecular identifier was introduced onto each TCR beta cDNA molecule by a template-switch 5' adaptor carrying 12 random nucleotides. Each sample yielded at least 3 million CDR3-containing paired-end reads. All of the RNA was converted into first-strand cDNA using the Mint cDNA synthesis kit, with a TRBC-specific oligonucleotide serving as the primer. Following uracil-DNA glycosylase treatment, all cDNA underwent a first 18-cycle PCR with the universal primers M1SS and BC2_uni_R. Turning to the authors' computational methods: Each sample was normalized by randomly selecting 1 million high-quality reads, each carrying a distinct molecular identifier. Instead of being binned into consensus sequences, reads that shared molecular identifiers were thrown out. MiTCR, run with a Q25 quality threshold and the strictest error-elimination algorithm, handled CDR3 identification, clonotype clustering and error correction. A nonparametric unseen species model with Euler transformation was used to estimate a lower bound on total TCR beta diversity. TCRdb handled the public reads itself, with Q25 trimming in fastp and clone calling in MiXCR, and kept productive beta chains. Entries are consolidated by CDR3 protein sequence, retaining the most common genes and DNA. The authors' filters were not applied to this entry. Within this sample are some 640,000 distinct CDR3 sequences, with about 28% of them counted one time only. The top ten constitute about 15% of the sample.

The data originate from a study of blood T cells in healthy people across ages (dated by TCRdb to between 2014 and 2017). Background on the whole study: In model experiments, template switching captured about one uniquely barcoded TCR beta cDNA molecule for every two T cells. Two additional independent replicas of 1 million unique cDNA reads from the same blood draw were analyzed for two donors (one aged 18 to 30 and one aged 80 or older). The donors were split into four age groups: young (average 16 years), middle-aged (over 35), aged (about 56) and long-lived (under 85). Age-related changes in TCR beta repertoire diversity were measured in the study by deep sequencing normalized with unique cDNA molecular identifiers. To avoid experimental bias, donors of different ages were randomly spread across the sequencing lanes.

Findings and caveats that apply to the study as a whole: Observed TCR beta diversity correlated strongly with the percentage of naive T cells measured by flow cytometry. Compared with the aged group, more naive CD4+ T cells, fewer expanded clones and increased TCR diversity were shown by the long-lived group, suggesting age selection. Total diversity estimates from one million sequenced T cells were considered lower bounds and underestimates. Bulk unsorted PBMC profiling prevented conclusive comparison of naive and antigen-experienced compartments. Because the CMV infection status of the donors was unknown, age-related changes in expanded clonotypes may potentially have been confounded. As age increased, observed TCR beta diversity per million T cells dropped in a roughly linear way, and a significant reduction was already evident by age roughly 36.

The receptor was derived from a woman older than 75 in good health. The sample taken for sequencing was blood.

The CDR3 region has the sequence CASSFQGFNEKLFF. The DNA sequence is TGTGCCAGCAGCTTCCAGGGGTTTAATGAAAAACTGTTTTTT. This chain is built from TRBV11-2 and TRBJ1-4; the D region possibly corresponds to TRBD1 (6 bases align). Its CDR3 holds 14 amino acids, cysteine through phenylalanine. The read is trimmed to its CDR3 DNA, 42 bases read in frame from base 1. From a lookup of the germline V gene, CDR1 and CDR2 are SGHAT and FQNNGV. Trimming at the junction amounts to 3 bases on V and 4 bases on J, and the germline ends lie 9 bases apart. Outside the CDR3, residues come from the reference TRBV11-2 and TRBJ1-4 proteins, so the full variable domain is: EAGVAQSPRYKIIEKRQSVAFWCNPISGHATLYWYQQILGQGPKLLIQFQNNGVVDDSQLPKDRFSAERLKGVDSTLKIQPAKLEDSAVYLCASSFQGFNEKLFFGSGTQLSVL.